These 13 T cell receptor beta chains share one sample of origin, sequenced in a study of CD8+CD57+ T cells in acquired aplastic anemia. Genomic DNA was employed as the template in profiling TCR beta VDJ and CDR3. MiXCR was run by TCRdb on the reads, yielding one entry per CDR3 protein. Among under 250,000 distinct CDR3 sequences listed, more than 55% were seen once. Patients selected for sequencing had displayed CD8+CD57+ cell expansion by flow cytometry. The sequenced sample was sorted CD4+, CD8+, or CD8+CD57+ T cells (not recorded which) from PBMCs. All receptors derive from a human donor with aplastic anemia.

This chain uses TRBV19 with TRBJ2-2; TRBD2 might be the D (6 bases). Trimming took 9 bases from V and 2 from J, leaving 13 bases between them. The germline V gene has CDR1 LNHDA and CDR2 SQIVND (reference sequence). The CDR3 length is 14 residues. The CDR3 region is CASRSSANTGELFF. The CDR3 nucleotides read TGTGCCAGCAGGTCTAGCGCCAACACCGGGGAGCTGTTTTTT.

The CDR3: CASSPDRLGAYEQYF. In DNA form, the CDR3 reads TGTGCCAGCTCACCCGACAGGTTAGGCGCCTACGAGCAGTACTTC. J is TRBJ2-7 and V is TRBV18; possible D gene TRBD1, 6 bases. The CDR3 runs 15 residues. Per the germline V gene, CDR1 is KGHSH and CDR2 is LQKENI. Trimming removed 3 bases at V and 2 bases at J, with 14 bases between.

This chain joins TRBV12-3 or TRBV12-4 and TRBJ1-5; D is unresolved. The germline V and J ends were trimmed by 6 bases and 2 bases, with 8 bases remaining between them. The CDR3 is 13 residues long. The CDR3 is CASRAEGNQPQHF. The CDR3 nucleotides are TGTGCCAGCAGGGCTGAGGGCAATCAGCCCCAGCATTTT.

This clonotype showed up many times. The V gene is TRBV24-1, the J gene TRBJ2-7; D unclear. Germline V CDR1 and CDR2: KGHDR, SFDVKD. The ends were cut back, 1 base at V and 3 bases at J, with 3 bases in the middle. The CDR3 contains 12 residues. Here the CDR3 DNA reads TGTGCCACCAGTGATTTAGGCTACGAGCAGTACTTC. It translates to CATSDLGYEQYF.

This rearrangement joins TRBV19 to TRBJ1-3; D call uncertain. Germline V gives CDR1 LNHDA, CDR2 SQIVND (reference sequence). The CDR3 has 15 residues. Trimming stripped 5 bases from V and 0 bases from J, with 11 bases between. In DNA, the CDR3 is TGTGCCAGTAGTCGCCAGGTAAACTCTGGAAACACCATATATTTT. This sequence encodes CASSRQVNSGNTIYF. Based on the CDR3 plus reference TRBV19 and TRBJ1-3, the full variable domain is DGGITQSPKYLFRKEGQNVTLSCEQNLNHDAMYWYRQDPGQGLRLIYYSQIVNDFQKGDIAEGYSVSREKKESFPLTVTSAQKNPTAFYLCASSRQVNSGNTIYFGEGSWLTVV.

The J gene is TRBJ2-3, the V gene TRBV7-9, with D perhaps TRBD2 (5 bases). The CDR3 consists of 16 residues. V was trimmed by 5 bases and J by 3 bases, leaving 18 bases between them. Germline CDR1 and CDR2: SEHNR and FQNEAQ (reference sequence). CDR3 region: CASSLQLGPLTDTQYF. The CDR3 DNA sequence: TGTGCCAGCAGCCTTCAACTAGGCCCCCTAACAGATACGCAGTATTTT.

V usage is TRBV7-2 and J usage is TRBJ1-2; D remains ambiguous. Trimming left V 5 bases short and J 10 bases short, with 14 bases between. The CDR3 is made up of 12 amino acids. The V gene's germline CDR1 is SGHTA and CDR2 FQGNSA. The CDR3 protein is CASSSEGWVYTF. DNA of the CDR3: TGTGCCAGCAGCAGCGAGGGATGGGTCTACACCTTC.

This clonotype appeared once. The chain links TRBV7-2 to TRBJ2-3; D unresolved. The CDR3 runs 13 residues. Germline CDR1 is SGHTA and CDR2 is FQGNSA. Trimming stripped 6 bases from V and 3 bases from J, with 10 bases between. The CDR3 DNA reads as TGTGCCAGCAGTTTCCCCGGGACAGATACGCAGTATTTT. The encoded protein is CASSFPGTDTQYF. The full variable domain, its missing parts supplied by reference TRBV7-2 and TRBJ2-3, is GAGVSQSPSNKVTEKGKDVELRCDPISGHTALYWYRQSLGQGLEFLIYFQGNSAPDKSGLPSDRFSAERTGGSVSTLTIQRTQQEDSAVYLCASSFPGTDTQYFGPGTRLTVL.

This rearrangement joins TRBV12-3 or TRBV12-4 to TRBJ2-7, with 8 bases aligning to TRBD2. The CDR3 spans 15 residues. The junction had 7 bases not matched to a gene; V was cut back by 4 bases and J by 2 bases. The CDR3 nucleotides are TGTGCCAGCAGTTACTCCAGCGGGAGTCCCTACGAGCAGTACTTC. It translates to CASSYSSGSPYEQYF.

The chain is built from TRBV7-3 and TRBJ2-2, with D possibly TRBD2 on 7 matching bases. The CDR3 has 17 residues. Germline-derived CDR1 and CDR2 are SGHTA and FQGTGA. The V gene lost 5 bases and the J gene lost 6 bases, with 22 bases spanning the gap. CDR3 nucleotide sequence: TGTGCCAGCAGCCCATTTGTGGGGGGGGCTCAGGCCGGGGAGCTGTTTTTT. Translating gives CASSPFVGGAQAGELFF. The variable domain in full, completed from reference TRBV7-3 and TRBJ2-2, reads GAGVSQTPSNKVTEKGKYVELRCDPISGHTALYWYRQSLGQGPEFLIYFQGTGAADDSGLPNDRFFAVRPEGSVSTLKIQRTERGDSAVYLCASSPFVGGAQAGELFFGEGSRLTVL.

This chain uses TRBV7-9 with TRBJ2-2, with D uncertain. Trimming took off 5 bases at V and 3 bases at J, with 13 bases between the two ends. The CDR3 length is 15 residues. Germline loops: CDR1 SEHNR, CDR2 FQNEAQ (reference sequence). As DNA, the CDR3 is TGTGCCAGCAGCCCCAGGATGGGTTACACCGGGGAGCTGTTTTTT. This sequence encodes CASSPRMGYTGELFF.

The rearrangement links TRBV20-1 to TRBJ1-4; D ambiguous. The germline gives CDR1 DFQATT, CDR2 SNEGSKA (reference sequence). The CDR3 covers 15 residues. The V and J ends lost 2 bases and 0 bases respectively, with 10 bases between them. The DNA of the CDR3 is TGCAGTGCTAGACCCTTACTGGCAACTAATGAAAAACTGTTTTTT. It specifies CSARPLLATNEKLFF.

This sequence joins TRBV12-3 or TRBV12-4 and TRBJ2-1; 8 bases line up with TRBD1. V lost 5 bases to trimming and J lost 5 bases; unmatched junction nucleotides: 8. The CDR3 loop spans 15 amino acids. The CDR3 is CASSPGQGTHNEQFF. CDR3 DNA: TGTGCCAGCAGTCCCGGACAGGGAACCCACAATGAGCAGTTCTTC.